This entry features one T cell receptor beta chain sequence. The antigen is undetermined. The data belong to a study of cytomegalovirus exposure and HLA in healthy donors. Across the study: A subsequent analysis reported that the 120 or so validation repertoires were produced on the same platform that had also been used for the 600 to 800 first-cohort repertoires.

Profiling relied on immunoSEQ multiplex PCR, and the TCRdb table lists in-frame clones only, not all of them. Of approximately 90,000 clones listed, approximately 96% are singletons. Regarding the study as a whole: Whilst most TCR sequences proved rare, a subset of public TCRs occurred across many donors. The study listed about 150 cytomegalovirus-associated TCR beta chains.

The CDR3 totals 16 residues. The V end lost 3 bases, the J end lost 5 bases, and 18 bases lay between the germline ends. The germline CDR1 and CDR2 sequences are LNHDA and SQIVND (reference sequence). The TCR sequence derives from a man aged 18 to 35 in good health and CMV-seronegative. What was sequenced was PBMCs. The chain couples TRBV19 to TRBJ2-3, with D tentatively TRBD1 (6 bases). Here the CDR3 reads CASSINRDNYRDTQYF. CDR3 sequence (DNA): TGTGCCAGTAGTATCAACCGGGACAATTATCGAGATACGCAGTATTTT.